This entry concerns a single T cell receptor beta chain. The sample belongs to a study of control samples from healthy donors and cancer patients. Germline CDR1 and CDR2: SGHRS and YFSETQ. V lost 4 bases to trimming and J lost 6 bases; unmatched junction nucleotides: 6. The CDR3 is 13 amino acids. TCRdb's table, derived via immunoSEQ multiplex PCR, lists solely in-frame clones and lacks some. This table holds about 31,000 clones, 94% found once. The receptor was isolated from a man in his fifties or sixties in good health. The chain is built from TRBV5-1 and TRBJ2-7; 8 positions agree with TRBD2. Material: blood. The CDR3 here is CASSPGGGTEQYF. In DNA, the CDR3 is TGCGCCAGCAGCCCCGGCGGGGGGACCGAGCAGTACTTC.